Below are 13 T cell receptor beta chains sequenced from a single sample in a study of cytomegalovirus exposure and HLA in healthy donors. The PCR made use of 60 Vbeta and 13 Jbeta primers. This table comes from immunoSEQ multiplex PCR, and its TCRdb copy is limited to in-frame clones, with some not included. The sample features roughly 73,000 clones, with around 13% in its top ten. Sequencing was done on a sample of PBMCs. Receptor source: a man aged 45-60 years in good health and CMV-seropositive.

The chain is built from TRBV5-4 and TRBJ2-6, with D perhaps matching TRBD1 (6 bases). The CDR3 sequence is 17 residues long. With 2 bases removed from V and 4 bases from J, the gap between germline ends came to 16 bases. CDR1 is SGHNT and CDR2 is YYREEE in the germline V gene (reference sequence). For the CDR3, the DNA is TGTGCCAGCAGCTTCCCAGGGGCATCTTCCGGGGCCAACGTCCTGACTTTC. It is translated as CASSFPGASSGANVLTF.

This sequence joins TRBV4-1 and TRBJ1-1, with TRBD1 identical over 8 bases. Per the germline V gene, CDR1 is MGHRA and CDR2 is YSYEKL. J was trimmed by 4 bases and V by 3 bases; bases with no gene match: 4. The CDR3 is 14 amino acids. CDR3 nucleotides: TGCGCCAGCAGCCAGTTAACAGGGGGCACTGAAGCTTTCTTT. Translating it yields CASSQLTGGTEAFF.

The chain carries TRBV10-3 and TRBJ1-1, with TRBD1 matching 12 bases. In germline, CDR1 is ENHRY, CDR2 SYGVKD. V gave up 6 bases and J gave up 5 bases; unmatched junction bases: 13. The CDR3 runs 17 residues. CDR3 in DNA: TGTGCCATCAGGCCGGGACAGGGGGCGAGGGGGGAAACTGAAGCTTTCTTT. Translated: CAIRPGQGARGETEAFF.

The V call is TRBV6-5, the J call TRBJ1-2; 9 bases agree with TRBD1. Germline CDR1 MNHEY, CDR2 SVGAGI. With V trimmed by 6 bases and J by 9 bases, 8 bases remained unmatched. This CDR3 has 13 amino acids. Written as DNA, the CDR3 is TGTGCCAGCAGCTCAGGGACAGGGACTAGCTACACCTTC. Translating gives CASSSGTGTSYTF.

The CDR3 here is CASSPGGGREKLFF. Here the CDR3 DNA reads TGTGCCAGCTCCCCCGGCGGAGGGAGGGAAAAACTGTTTTTT. The V call is TRBV18, the J call TRBJ1-4; D is unresolved. The CDR3 runs 14 residues. Trimming took 6 bases from V and 8 from J, leaving 16 bases between them. The germline V gene encodes CDR1 KGHSH and CDR2 LQKENI.

The rearrangement joins TRBV9 to TRBJ1-2; 12 nucleotides match TRBD1. The CDR3 runs to 16 residues. Germline V gives CDR1 SGDLS, CDR2 YYNGEE. The ends lost 3 bases at V and 8 bases at J; junction bases unmatched: 11. The CDR3 loop reads CASSEGAGQGAGGYTF. CDR3 DNA: TGTGCCAGCAGCGAGGGGGCGGGACAGGGGGCAGGGGGCTACACCTTC.

The chain couples TRBV5-1 to TRBJ2-3; 7 bases align to TRBD2. CDR3 length: 17 residues. CDR1 is SGHRS, CDR2 YFSETQ, per germline. After removal of 3 bases from V and 4 bases from J, the junction contained 14 bases not matched to a gene. CDR3: CASSYHLRGEGADTQYF. The DNA of the CDR3 is TGCGCCAGCAGCTACCATCTTAGAGGGGAGGGCGCAGATACGCAGTATTTT.

The rearrangement joins TRBV5-6 to TRBJ2-1; the D gene is possibly TRBD2 (5 bases). Looked up from germline, CDR1 is SGHDT and CDR2 is YYEEEE. Trimming removed 3 bases at V and 5 bases at J, with 9 bases between. This CDR3 is 13 amino acids long. CDR3 nucleotides: TGTGCCAGCAGCTACCTCGGGAACAATGAGCAGTTCTTC. Translation gives CASSYLGNNEQFF.

DNA for the CDR3: TGTGCCAGCAGCTTCTTTGGCGCGGACACTGAAGCTTTCTTT. Protein: CASSFFGADTEAFF. This chain joins TRBV5-4 and TRBJ1-1; D gene ambiguous. The CDR3 consists of 14 residues. Trimming cost V 2 bases and J 3 bases, with 11 bases left between them. The V gene's germline CDR1 is SGHNT and CDR2 YYREEE (reference sequence).

This sequence joins TRBV5-8 and TRBJ2-7, with 10 bases matching TRBD1. CDR3 size: 13 residues. Germline loops: CDR1 SGHTS, CDR2 YDEGEE. V was pared by 7 bases and J by 4 bases, with 5 bases of the junction left unmatched. This chain's CDR3 is CASRDRGLYEQYV. The CDR3 nucleotides are TGTGCCAGCCGGGACAGGGGATTATACGAGCAGTACGTC.

V gene TRBV27 combines with J gene TRBJ2-1; the match to TRBD1 covers 7 bases. The CDR3 contains 13 residues. Germline lookup yields CDR1 MNHEY and CDR2 SMNVEV (reference sequence). The trim removed 8 bases at V and 4 bases at J, leaving 5 bases unmatched. The CDR3 sequence is CASGYRGYNEQFF. The CDR3 DNA sequence: TGTGCCAGCGGATACAGGGGTTACAATGAGCAGTTCTTC.

This chain uses TRBV6-5 with TRBJ2-1, with D perhaps matching TRBD1 (6 bases). This CDR3 is 14 amino acids long. The V and J ends lost 5 bases and 4 bases respectively, with 12 bases between them. The germline V gene has CDR1 MNHEY and CDR2 SVGAGI. The CDR3 sequence: CASSANRVYNEQFF. As DNA, the CDR3 is TGTGCCAGCAGTGCGAACAGGGTTTACAATGAGCAGTTCTTC.

V gene TRBV11-2 combines with J gene TRBJ2-5; 8 bases fit TRBD1. Trimming at V came to 4 bases and at J to 9 bases, leaving 10 bases not matched to a gene. Germline assignment: CDR1 SGHAT and CDR2 FQNNGV. CDR3 length: 14 amino acids. CDR3 in DNA: TGTGCCAGCAGCTCGCTGCAGGGGGCTCAGGCCCAGTACTTC. Amino acids: CASSSLQGAQAQYF.